The 25 T cell receptor beta chains below were found in one sample sequenced in a study of T cell responses to AZD1222 COVID-19 vaccine. Profiling relied on immunoSEQ multiplex PCR, and the TCRdb table lists in-frame clones only, not all of them. Here the sample spans 140,000 to 150,000 clones, about 93% being singletons. The specimen was peripheral blood, collected on day 0 of AZD1222 vaccination. All receptors come from an adult in good health.

The rearrangement joins TRBV29-1 to TRBJ2-7, with 10 bases that match TRBD2. CDR3 length: 15 residues. CDR1 and CDR2 from the germline V gene are SQVTM and ANQGSEA. V shed 6 bases and J 2 bases; nucleotides not matched to a gene: 10. In nucleotides, the CDR3 is TGCAGCGTCTCTATAGCGGGAGGAAGCCCCTACGAGCAGTACTTC. This codes for CSVSIAGGSPYEQYF.

This rearrangement joins TRBV19 to TRBJ1-2, with 10 bases aligning to TRBD1. The CDR3 covers 16 residues. CDR1 and CDR2 (germline): LNHDA, SQIVND (reference sequence). The V segment lost 6 bases and the J segment 4 bases; nucleotides outside the gene matches: 11. CDR3 DNA: TGTGCCAGTAGCCACAGACAGGGGGCGGCAATCTATGGCTACACCTTC. Residues: CASSHRQGAAIYGYTF.

The V gene is TRBV4-3, the J gene TRBJ1-1; TRBD1 is a possible D gene (6 bases). The CDR3 consists of 15 residues. CDR1 is LGHNA and CDR2 is YSLEER in the germline V gene. Trimming removed 3 bases at V and 0 bases at J, with 11 bases between. The CDR3 region has the DNA TGCGCCAGCAGCCAGGGGGGGGGCTTGAACACTGAAGCTTTCTTT. Translating it yields CASSQGGGLNTEAFF.

The genes are TRBV19 and TRBJ1-5, with a weak D call TRBD1 (6 bases). With 6 bases removed from V and 7 bases from J, the gap between germline ends came to 13 bases. The CDR3 length is 13 residues. Looked up from germline, CDR1 is LNHDA and CDR2 is SQIVND (reference sequence). The CDR3 sequence: CASRDPRGQPQHF. The CDR3 coding sequence is TGTGCCAGTAGGGATCCCAGGGGACAGCCCCAGCATTTT. Variable domain in full (rest from reference TRBV19 and TRBJ1-5): DGGITQSPKYLFRKEGQNVTLSCEQNLNHDAMYWYRQDPGQGLRLIYYSQIVNDFQKGDIAEGYSVSREKKESFPLTVTSAQKNPTAFYLCASRDPRGQPQHFGDGTRLSIL.

The rearrangement uses TRBV7-3 and TRBJ2-4, with 13 bases lining up with TRBD2. The CDR3 runs 16 residues. Germline CDR1 reads SGHTA; CDR2 reads FQGTGA. J was trimmed by 8 bases and V by 2 bases; bases with no gene match: 6. CDR3 sequence (DNA): TGTGCCAGCAGCTTATACGGACTAGCGGGAGACGACATTCAGTACTTC. Translated, it gives CASSLYGLAGDDIQYF.

The chain couples TRBV10-1 to TRBJ2-2; 9 bases match TRBD1. Germline V gene sequence: CDR1 WNHNN, CDR2 SYGVQD (reference sequence). The CDR3 has 16 residues. With 4 bases clipped from V and 3 bases from J, the junction kept 6 bases outside the gene matches. In DNA form, the CDR3 reads TGCGCCAGCAGTGGCTGGGGACAGGGATACACCGGGGAGCTGTTTTTT. Translation: CASSGWGQGYTGELFF.

The CDR3 loop reads CASSSMDRVGSDEQYF. CDR3 in DNA: TGTGCCAGCAGTTCCATGGACAGGGTAGGTTCCGACGAGCAGTACTTC. The J gene is TRBJ2-7, the V gene TRBV28; TRBD1 matches 8 bases. This CDR3 has 16 amino acids. J gave up 5 bases and V 4 bases, and 13 bases lay outside the gene matches. Germline-derived CDR1 and CDR2 are MDHEN and SYDVKM.

This clone has a single count. At the DNA level, this CDR3 is encoded by other sequences in the same sample as well. V is TRBV7-7 and J is TRBJ2-5; D uncertain. V dropped 1 base and J dropped 2 bases, with 5 bases sitting between them. Per germline, CDR1 SSHAT and CDR2 FNYEAQ (reference sequence). This CDR3 comprises 13 residues. The CDR3 here is CASSLGRQETQYF. The CDR3 DNA reads as TGTGCCAGCAGCTTAGGCAGACAAGAGACCCAGTACTTC.

The CDR3 nucleotides are TGTGCCACCAGTGATCCTCGCCAACAGGGTTCGAACACCGGGGAGCTGTTTTTT. Translation gives CATSDPRQQGSNTGELFF. The J gene is TRBJ2-2, the V gene TRBV24-1, with TRBD1 as a possible D gene (6 bases). CDR1 and CDR2 from the germline V gene are KGHDR and SFDVKD. This CDR3 contains 18 residues. The ends were cut back, 3 bases at V and 0 bases at J, with 16 bases in the middle.

V and J are TRBV2 and TRBJ2-7; the D is unclear. The CDR3 is made up of 15 amino acids. Trimming pared 1 base from V and 3 bases from J, leaving 13 bases between. Germline V gives CDR1 SNHLY, CDR2 FYNNEI. CDR3 sequence (DNA): TGTGCCAGCAGTGAAGGTTTGGGCCGACACTACGAGCAGTACTTC. Residues: CASSEGLGRHYEQYF.

V usage is TRBV4-1 and J usage is TRBJ2-1; D possibly corresponds to TRBD1 (6 bases). Germline CDR1 reads MGHRA; CDR2 reads YSYEKL. Trimming pared 4 bases from V and 8 bases from J, leaving 9 bases between. The CDR3 consists of 12 residues. This CDR3 reads CASSPSGDEQFF. In DNA form, the CDR3 reads TGCGCCAGCAGCCCTTCAGGGGATGAGCAGTTCTTC.

The chain has TRBV4-2 and TRBJ1-2, with D possibly matching TRBD1 (5 bases). The V end was cut by 6 bases, the J end by 5 bases, with 22 bases between. The CDR3 spans 16 residues. The germline V gene encodes CDR1 LGHNA and CDR2 YNFKEQ. CDR3 in DNA: TGTGCCAGCAGACCTGGGGCAGATAAGTTATTATATGGCTACACCTTC. Translation: CASRPGADKLLYGYTF.

The chain couples TRBV27 to TRBJ2-2; D is undetermined. The CDR3 consists of 14 residues. V lost 3 bases, J lost 4 bases, and 9 bases lay in between. The V gene's germline CDR1 is MNHEY and CDR2 SMNVEV (reference sequence). The CDR3 coding sequence is TGTGCCAGCAGTTTTAAGAGAACCACCGGGGAGCTGTTTTTT. It specifies CASSFKRTTGELFF.

The rearrangement uses TRBV6-4 and TRBJ1-1, with D unclear. The CDR3 contains 14 residues. CDR1 and CDR2 (germline): MRHNA, SNTAGT. Deletions cut 4 bases from V and 0 bases from J, with 9 bases between. The DNA for the CDR3 is TGTGCCAGCAGTGCTACGACGCTGAACACTGAAGCTTTCTTT. Its protein product is CASSATTLNTEAFF.

CDR3 nucleotide sequence: TGTGCCAGTAGTTTACAGGTTAGCAACTACGAGCAGTACTTC. This sequence encodes CASSLQVSNYEQYF. The chain carries TRBV19 and TRBJ2-7; possibly TRBD1 for D (5 bases). The V gene's germline CDR1 is LNHDA and CDR2 SQIVND (reference sequence). The CDR3 extends over 14 amino acids. The V end lost 5 bases, the J end lost 3 bases, and 14 bases lay between the germline ends. Full variable domain (outside the CDR3, taken from reference TRBV19 and TRBJ2-7): DGGITQSPKYLFRKEGQNVTLSCEQNLNHDAMYWYRQDPGQGLRLIYYSQIVNDFQKGDIAEGYSVSREKKESFPLTVTSAQKNPTAFYLCASSLQVSNYEQYFGPGTRLTVT.

The chain links TRBV13 to TRBJ2-1; no firm D call. Looked up from germline, CDR1 is PRHDT and CDR2 is FYEKMQ (reference sequence). Trimming took off 1 base at V and 9 bases at J, with 10 bases between the two ends. The CDR3 has 13 amino acids. CDR3 DNA: TGTGCCAGCAGCTTAGAGCGTGGCGGTGAGCAGTTCTTC. Translated, it gives CASSLERGGEQFF.

V usage is TRBV19 and J usage is TRBJ2-5, with D possibly being TRBD1 or TRBD2 (5 bases each). The CDR3 sequence is 13 residues long. V shed 8 bases and J shed 7 bases, with 17 bases lying between them. Looked up from germline, CDR1 is LNHDA and CDR2 is SQIVND (reference sequence). The CDR3: CASGDLTWGTQYF. CDR3 nucleotides: TGTGCCAGTGGGGACCTGACTTGGGGGACCCAGTACTTC.

The chain links TRBV19 to TRBJ1-1; possible D gene TRBD1, 6 bases. The germline V gene has CDR1 LNHDA and CDR2 SQIVND (reference sequence). Trimming took off 7 bases at V and 1 base at J, with 10 bases between the two ends. The CDR3 is 13 amino acids. The CDR3 coding sequence is TGTGCCAGTATCAGGGGTTGGAACACTGAAGCTTTCTTT. Its translation is CASIRGWNTEAFF.

The chain links TRBV27 to TRBJ2-7; 9 bases match TRBD1. The CDR3 length is 15 residues. After removal of 5 bases from V and 5 bases from J, the junction contained 10 bases not matched to a gene. Germline V gene data show CDR1 as MNHEY and CDR2 as SMNVEV (reference sequence). As DNA, the CDR3 is TGTGCCAGCAGTGATGGGGACAGGGTATTCGACGAGCAGTACTTC. As protein: CASSDGDRVFDEQYF.

The gene calls are TRBV9 and TRBJ1-4, with unresolved D. V gave up 3 bases and J gave up 0 bases, with 9 bases separating them. This CDR3 region has 15 residues. CDR1 and CDR2 from the germline V gene are SGDLS and YYNGEE. The CDR3 is CASSAGLSTNEKLFF. CDR3 nucleotide sequence: TGTGCCAGCAGCGCTGGGCTGTCAACTAATGAAAAACTGTTTTTT. The full variable domain, in which reference TRBV9 and TRBJ1-4 provide the parts outside the CDR3, is DSGVTQTPKHLITATGQRVTLRCSPRSGDLSVYWYQQSLDQGLQFLIQYYNGEERAKGNILERFSAQQFPDLHSELNLSSLELGDSALYFCASSAGLSTNEKLFFGSGTQLSVL.

The V gene is TRBV21-1, the J gene TRBJ2-2; the table names TRBD2, a call not compared with the DNA. TRBV21-1 is listed as a pseudogene. CDR3 length: 12 residues. The CDR3 coding sequence is TGTGCCAGATCCTATCGCGGCGGGGAGCTGTTTTTT. It specifies CARSYRGGELFF.

As regards this clone: Other nucleotide sequences in the sample specify the same CDR3. This chain connects TRBV3-1 (or the pseudogene TRBV3-2) to TRBJ2-7; D remains ambiguous. Germline loops: CDR1 LGHDT, CDR2 YNNKEL (reference sequence). The length of the CDR3 is 12 residues. Trimming removed 1 base from V and 3 bases from J, with 4 bases in between. The CDR3 coding sequence is TGTGCCAGCAGCCAAGTGGGCTACGAGCAGTACTTC. This encodes CASSQVGYEQYF.

CDR3 loop: CASKGVSGELFF. The CDR3 DNA sequence: TGCGCCAGCAAAGGGGTGAGCGGGGAGCTGTTTTTT. The chain is built from TRBV5-1 and TRBJ2-2; maybe TRBD1 (5 bases). The CDR3 is 12 amino acids. Germline CDR1 reads SGHRS; CDR2 reads YFSETQ. V was pared by 6 bases and J by 7 bases, with 10 bases between.

This rearrangement joins TRBV27 to TRBJ2-3; D call uncertain. Trimming cost V 3 bases and J 1 base, with 23 bases left between them. Germline V gene data show CDR1 as MNHEY and CDR2 as SMNVEV (reference sequence). The CDR3 loop spans 19 amino acids. The CDR3: CASSFSEAVFARGTDTQYF. CDR3 sequence (DNA): TGTGCCAGCAGTTTTTCAGAGGCAGTTTTTGCTCGAGGCACAGATACGCAGTATTTT.

The chain recombines TRBV5-1 with TRBJ1-2, with TRBD1 identical over 8 bases. The V segment lost 4 bases and the J segment 6 bases; nucleotides outside the gene matches: 17. This CDR3 spans 17 amino acids. The V gene's germline CDR1 is SGHRS and CDR2 YFSETQ. The CDR3 is CASSRLPGQVLRDGYTF. CDR3 coding DNA: TGCGCCAGCAGCCGACTCCCGGGACAGGTATTAAGGGATGGCTACACCTTC.